This T cell receptor (beta chain) is from a study of early T cells in non-severe SARS-CoV-2 infection. Study overall: Bulk RNA from unsorted whole blood was sequenced; chains were unpaired.

For this clonotype: Its cognate antigen is unknown.

The TCR library protocol was used to attach unique molecular identifiers. These identifiers were attached to individual cDNA molecules. MiXCR, applied by TCRdb to the 5' RACE reads, yields one record per CDR3 protein. The top ten clones hold roughly 3% of a sample with about 83,000 distinct CDR3 sequences, over 13% of them seen once. Study results and limitations: VDJdb-based matching was biased toward anti-spike CD8 responses and missed private and CD4 specificities.

The TCR comes from an adult who was a healthcare worker with PCR-confirmed SARS-CoV-2 infection or an uninfected control (not recorded which). Sequences were obtained from whole blood.

The CDR3 DNA is TGTGCCAGCCTGGGTGGGACCGAGCAGTACTTC. Translation: CASLGGTEQYF. The chain couples TRBV7-2 to TRBJ2-7; D tentatively fits TRBD1 or TRBD2 (5 bases each). V lost 8 bases and J lost 6, with 11 bases in between. The V gene's germline CDR1 is SGHTA and CDR2 FQGNSA. The CDR3 has 11 residues.